The 15 T cell receptor beta chains in this list originate from one sample, sequenced in a study of blood T cell repertoires in COVID-19. This table comes from immunoSEQ multiplex PCR, and its TCRdb copy is limited to in-frame clones, with some not included. Of almost 300,000 clones detected, around nine tenths appear once; the ten largest clones hold over 1%. Sequenced material: peripheral blood. The receptors derive from a man in his 70s with acute or convalescent COVID-19.

The chain uses TRBV3-1 (or the pseudogene TRBV3-2) and TRBJ2-1, with TRBD2 matching over 11 bases. CDR3 length: 14 amino acids. The J segment lost 10 bases and the V segment lost 3 bases, leaving 5 bases of the junction unmatched. Germline CDR1 reads LGHDT; CDR2 reads YNNKEL (reference sequence). The CDR3 DNA reads TGTGCCAGCAGCCAGCGACTAGCGGGGATAGAGCAGTTCTTC. This sequence encodes CASSQRLAGIEQFF.

The V call is TRBV28, the J call TRBJ2-7; D is possibly TRBD1 (5 bases). The germline V gene has CDR1 MDHEN and CDR2 SYDVKM. CDR3 length: 14 residues. V lost 6 bases and J 6 bases, leaving 18 bases between the germline ends. CDR3 sequence reads: CASSFPTLRGEQYF. In DNA, the CDR3 is TGTGCCAGCAGCTTTCCCACCTTAAGGGGCGAGCAGTACTTC.

This clone has just one count. The rearrangement links TRBV5-6 to TRBJ1-2, with D unresolved. The germline CDR1 and CDR2 sequences are SGHDT and YYEEEE. The CDR3 length is 13 residues. V lost 0 bases and J lost 4, with 7 bases in between. The DNA of the CDR3 is TGTGCCAGCAGCTTGGATGTAATCTATGGCTACACCTTC. Its protein is CASSLDVIYGYTF.

V and J are TRBV5-4 and TRBJ2-1; D possibly corresponds to TRBD2 (5 bases). The ends were cut back, 4 bases at V and 3 bases at J, with 11 bases in the middle. This CDR3 has 14 amino acids. CDR1 SGHNT and CDR2 YYREEE come from the germline V gene (reference sequence). The CDR3 DNA reads as TGTGCCAGCAGCCCCTACGGGGACTACAATGAGCAGTTCTTC. Translated, it gives CASSPYGDYNEQFF.

The gene calls are TRBV27 and TRBJ1-2; 8 bases align to TRBD1. The V gene end was trimmed by 2 bases and the J gene end by 2 bases; junction bases not matched to a gene: 7. The CDR3 has 16 residues. Germline assignment: CDR1 MNHEY and CDR2 SMNVEV (reference sequence). The CDR3 spells CASSLDPGQVNYGYTF. CDR3 nucleotides: TGTGCCAGCAGTTTAGACCCGGGACAGGTGAACTATGGCTACACCTTC.

The rearrangement joins TRBV18 to TRBJ2-7; maybe TRBD1 (6 bases). Trimming pared 3 bases from V and 4 bases from J, leaving 19 bases between. The germline CDR1 and CDR2 sequences are KGHSH and LQKENI. The CDR3 totals 16 residues. The CDR3 DNA sequence: TGTGCCAGCTCACCCGACAGCTCGACAGGTACTTACGAGCAGTACTTC. Its protein product is CASSPDSSTGTYEQYF.

The rearrangement links TRBV14 to TRBJ2-7; 7 nucleotides align to TRBD1. Germline lookup yields CDR1 SGHDN and CDR2 FVKESK. The V segment lost 4 bases and the J segment 3 bases; nucleotides outside the gene matches: 6. The CDR3 is made up of 14 amino acids. The CDR3 region has the DNA TGTGCCAGCAGCCGGACAGGTAGCTACTACGAGCAGTACTTC. Protein sequence: CASSRTGSYYEQYF. The full variable domain, in which reference TRBV14 and TRBJ2-7 provide the parts outside the CDR3, is EAGVTQFPSHSVIEKGQTVTLRCDPISGHDNLYWYRRVMGKEIKFLLHFVKESKQDESGMPNNRFLAERTGGTYSTLKVQPAELEDSGVYFCASSRTGSYYEQYFGPGTRLTVT.

This clone was picked up a small number of times. The chain has TRBV6-5 and TRBJ1-6, with TRBD1 as a possible D gene (6 bases). This CDR3 has 16 residues. Germline V gene sequence: CDR1 MNHEY, CDR2 SVGAGI. Trimming left V 0 bases short and J 10 bases short, with 16 bases between. The DNA of the CDR3 is TGTGCCAGCAGTTACTCTCCAACAGGGAACGACTCACCCCTCCACTTT. Translating gives CASSYSPTGNDSPLHF.

Worth noting for this clone: A junction boundary mismatches the germline segment, possibly from a read error. The chain couples TRBV6-2 or TRBV6-3 to TRBJ2-1; 8 bases match TRBD1. The germline V gene has CDR1 MNHEY and CDR2 SVGEGT. The CDR3 is made up of 11 amino acids. The CDR3 DNA follows: TGTGCCAGCAGTTACCCGACAGGGGAGGTCTTC. It translates to CASSYPTGEVF.

The gene calls are TRBV6-5 and TRBJ2-5; possibly TRBD2 for D (5 bases). From germline, CDR1 is MNHEY and CDR2 SVGAGI. Trimming removed 3 bases at V and 4 bases at J, with 15 bases between. The CDR3 covers 15 residues. CDR3 nucleotide sequence: TGTGCCAGCAGTTATTCGTCCGGACGGGGAGAGACCCAGTACTTC. Amino acid sequence: CASSYSSGRGETQYF.

The V call is TRBV28, the J call TRBJ1-2; D unresolved. Trimming cost V 3 bases and J 8 bases, with 16 bases left between them. Germline V CDR1 and CDR2: MDHEN, SYDVKM. The CDR3 has 14 residues. CDR3 in amino acids: CASSLSHPGWGYTF. CDR3 sequence (DNA): TGTGCCAGCAGTTTGAGCCACCCCGGTTGGGGCTACACCTTC.

This chain uses TRBV19 with TRBJ1-4; the match to TRBD1 covers 8 bases. In germline, CDR1 is LNHDA, CDR2 SQIVND (reference sequence). This CDR3 has 15 residues. The J segment lost 11 bases and the V segment lost 6 bases, leaving 14 bases of the junction unmatched. The CDR3 nucleotides are TGTGCCAGTAGCAACTACACCGGGACAGGTGGGAAACTGTTTTTT. Residues: CASSNYTGTGGKLFF.

This chain joins TRBV12-3 or TRBV12-4 and TRBJ2-5; D might be TRBD1 (6 bases). V was clipped by 6 bases and J by 4 bases, with 12 bases between them. CDR3 length: 13 residues. This CDR3 is CASSQDRTETQYF. CDR3 coding DNA: TGTGCCAGCAGCCAAGACAGGACAGAGACCCAGTACTTC.

The V gene is TRBV28, the J gene TRBJ2-7; 11 bases align to TRBD1. Germline V gives CDR1 MDHEN, CDR2 SYDVKM. The CDR3 covers 15 residues. V gave up 5 bases and J gave up 3 bases; unmatched junction bases: 6. The CDR3 loop reads CASSTTDRGLYEQYF. The CDR3 nucleotides are TGTGCCAGCAGTACGACGGACAGGGGGCTCTACGAGCAGTACTTC.

The chain links TRBV15 to TRBJ2-1, with D hard to call. Germline lookup yields CDR1 LNHNV and CDR2 YYDKDF (reference sequence). The CDR3 totals 17 residues. Trimming cost V 1 base and J 1 base, with 14 bases left between them. In DNA, the CDR3 is TGTGCCACCAGCAGAGGAGGCGGAGTACCGTCCTACAATGAGCAGTTCTTC. Encoded protein: CATSRGGGVPSYNEQFF.